The 16 T cell receptor beta chains below were found in one sample sequenced in a study of cytomegalovirus exposure and HLA in healthy donors. PCR involved 60 Vbeta and 13 Jbeta primers. The protocol was immunoSEQ multiplex PCR, while the TCRdb copy is restricted to in-frame clones and leaves out a portion. The sample lists over 150,000 clones; 68% were seen once. Sequencing was performed on PBMCs. These receptor sequences come from a middle-aged man in good health and CMV-seronegative.

V is TRBV11-2 and J is TRBJ2-3, with 10 bases identical to TRBD1. The CDR3 spans 15 residues. V shed 3 bases, J shed 3 bases, and the junction held 3 bases outside the gene matches. Germline CDR1 reads SGHAT; CDR2 reads FQNNGV. CDR3 loop: CASSFGTGATDTQYF. Written as DNA, the CDR3 is TGTGCCAGCAGCTTTGGGACAGGGGCTACAGATACGCAGTATTTT.

The J gene is TRBJ2-3, the V gene TRBV18; TRBD2 might be the D (5 bases). This CDR3 spans 13 amino acids. Between the trimmed V and J ends, which lost 2 bases and 3 bases, there was a span of 6 bases. Germline V gene sequence: CDR1 KGHSH, CDR2 LQKENI. CDR3 residues: CASSPGSTDTQYF. CDR3 DNA: TGTGCCAGCTCACCAGGGAGTACAGATACGCAGTATTTT.

The V and J genes are TRBV28 and TRBJ1-4, with 10 bases aligning to TRBD1. After removal of 4 bases from V and 4 bases from J, the junction contained 15 bases not matched to a gene. This CDR3 has 19 amino acids. Per germline, CDR1 MDHEN and CDR2 SYDVKM. The CDR3 DNA is TGTGCCAGCAGTTCTCCATTTGGGACAGGGGCTGGGATTAATGAAAAACTGTTTTTT. Translated, it gives CASSSPFGTGAGINEKLFF.

A few counts support this clone. This chain uses TRBV5-1 with TRBJ1-4; the match to TRBD1 covers 11 bases. Germline CDR1 reads SGHRS; CDR2 reads YFSETQ. This CDR3 contains 17 residues. Trimming cost V 4 bases and J 2 bases; bases outside gene matches: 7. The CDR3 sequence: CASSIGQGAKTNEKLFF. CDR3 DNA: TGCGCCAGCAGCATAGGACAGGGGGCAAAGACTAATGAAAAACTGTTTTTT.

V usage is TRBV5-5 and J usage is TRBJ1-4, with D perhaps matching TRBD1 (6 bases). The CDR3 runs 14 residues. Trimming left V 2 bases short and J 7 bases short, with 12 bases between. Germline V gene lookup returns CDR1 SGHKS and CDR2 YYEKEE (reference sequence). The CDR3 region is CASSFGGAREKLFF. In DNA form, the CDR3 reads TGTGCCAGCAGCTTTGGGGGGGCACGTGAAAAACTGTTTTTT.

There are a few counts of this clone. The chain carries TRBV5-1 and TRBJ1-2; 8 bases line up with TRBD1. Germline CDR1 and CDR2: SGHRS and YFSETQ. There are 15 residues in the CDR3. The V segment lost 6 bases and the J segment 4 bases; nucleotides outside the gene matches: 11. Here the CDR3 DNA reads TGCGCCAGCAAAAATGACAGGGGCTCGTTCTATGGCTACACCTTC. Its translation: CASKNDRGSFYGYTF.

The chain combines TRBV7-6 with TRBJ1-1, with D possibly TRBD1 on 6 matching bases. Germline assignment: CDR1 SGHVS and CDR2 FNYEAQ. The V end was cut by 5 bases, the J end by 4 bases, with 20 bases between. The CDR3 is 16 residues long. The CDR3 coding sequence is TGTGCCAGCAGCCCGCCCGGGGGGCGCTTAAGCACTGAAGCTTTCTTT. This codes for CASSPPGGRLSTEAFF.

This chain links TRBV7-3 with TRBJ1-6; 9 nucleotides match TRBD1. Unmatched junction bases numbered 3, after V lost 3 bases and J lost 9 bases. Germline CDR1 is SGHTA and CDR2 is FQGTGA. The CDR3 is made up of 14 amino acids. CDR3 sequence (DNA): TGTGCCAGCAGCTTGGACAGGGGAGGTTCACCCCTCCACTTT. Translated, it gives CASSLDRGGSPLHF.

The chain has TRBV5-1 and TRBJ1-5; D is perhaps TRBD1 (6 bases). There are 20 residues in the CDR3. Germline CDR1 is SGHRS and CDR2 is YFSETQ. Trimming took 1 base from V and 0 from J, leaving 23 bases between them. This CDR3 reads CASSLPPRDTRLFSNQPQHF. Written as DNA, the CDR3 is TGCGCCAGCAGCTTGCCTCCCCGGGACACGCGATTATTTAGCAATCAGCCCCAGCATTTT.

V gene TRBV6-5 combines with J gene TRBJ1-2; 7 nucleotides align to TRBD1. V lost 5 bases to trimming and J lost 8 bases; unmatched junction nucleotides: 11. Per the germline V gene, CDR1 is MNHEY and CDR2 is SVGAGI. The CDR3 covers 14 residues. The CDR3 DNA reads as TGTGCCAGCAGTATAGACGGGACAGCTAAGGGCTACACCTTC. Protein: CASSIDGTAKGYTF.

V is TRBV2 and J is TRBJ2-7, with a possible D match to TRBD2 (6 bases). The CDR3 runs to 13 residues. The germline V and J ends were trimmed by 8 bases and 3 bases, with 14 bases remaining between them. Germline values: CDR1 SNHLY, CDR2 FYNNEI. CDR3 nucleotides: TGTGCCAGCTGCGGCGGGGCTGACTACGAGCAGTACTTC. It encodes CASCGGADYEQYF. Drawing the rest from reference TRBV2 and TRBJ2-7, the complete variable domain is EPEVTQTPSHQVTQMGQEVILRCVPISNHLYFYWYRQILGQKVEFLVSFYNNEISEKSEIFDDQFSVERPDGSNFTLKIRSTKLEDSAMYFCASCGGADYEQYFGPGTRLTVT.

The chain employs TRBV5-4 and TRBJ2-3; 9 bases agree with TRBD1. CDR3 length equals 17 residues. The ends lost 0 bases at V and 0 bases at J; junction bases unmatched: 5. CDR1 SGHNT and CDR2 YYREEE come from the germline V gene (reference sequence). The CDR3 is CASSLEGGTGSTDTQYF. The DNA for the CDR3 is TGTGCCAGCAGCTTGGAGGGTGGGACAGGGAGCACAGATACGCAGTATTTT.

V gene TRBV11-2 combines with J gene TRBJ1-3; 8 bases are a match to TRBD1. This CDR3 has 17 residues. Germline-derived CDR1 and CDR2 are SGHAT and FQNNGV. The ends lost 9 bases at V and 4 bases at J; junction bases unmatched: 17. The CDR3, as DNA: TGTGCCAGAAACAGGGGGGCACTCCCGGTGAGGGGAAACACCATATATTTT. Translation: CARNRGALPVRGNTIYF.

As to this clone: At the DNA level, this CDR3 is encoded by other sequences in the same sample as well. This rearrangement joins TRBV5-1 to TRBJ1-4; TRBD1 might be the D (5 bases). Germline V CDR1 and CDR2: SGHRS, YFSETQ. V was cut by 0 bases and J by 0 bases, with 6 bases left in between. The CDR3 loop spans 15 amino acids. CDR3 sequence reads: CASSLGQSTNEKLFF. CDR3 DNA sequence: TGCGCCAGCAGCTTGGGACAGTCAACTAATGAAAAACTGTTTTTT.

This clone occurred a few times. The chain recombines TRBV7-2 with TRBJ2-1; TRBD2 matches 7 bases. The CDR3 is made up of 16 amino acids. J lost 10 bases, V lost 5 bases, and 17 bases had no gene match. The germline V gene encodes CDR1 SGHTA and CDR2 FQGNSA. CDR3 protein: CASSAAGPRGGYEQFF. The CDR3 DNA reads as TGTGCCAGCAGCGCAGCGGGACCCCGGGGTGGGTACGAGCAGTTCTTC.

There are a few counts of this clone. The J gene is TRBJ1-3, the V gene TRBV7-6, with TRBD1 matching over 8 bases. The germline V gene encodes CDR1 SGHVS and CDR2 FNYEAQ. The V and J ends lost 5 bases and 1 base, in that order; junction bases with no gene match: 4. The CDR3 covers 15 residues. CDR3 DNA sequence: TGTGCCAGCAGCCCCAGGACAGGGTCTGGAAACACCATATATTTT. Protein sequence: CASSPRTGSGNTIYF.